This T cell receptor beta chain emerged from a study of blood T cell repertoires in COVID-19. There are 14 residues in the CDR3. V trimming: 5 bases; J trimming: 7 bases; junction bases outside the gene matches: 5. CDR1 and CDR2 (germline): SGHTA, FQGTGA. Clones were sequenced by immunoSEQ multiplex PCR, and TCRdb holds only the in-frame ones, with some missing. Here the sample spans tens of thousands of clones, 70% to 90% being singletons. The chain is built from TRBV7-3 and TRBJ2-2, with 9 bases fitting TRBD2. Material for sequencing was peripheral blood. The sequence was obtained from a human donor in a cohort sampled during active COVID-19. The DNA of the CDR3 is TGTGCCAGCAGCCGGACTAGCGCTATCGGGGAGCTGTTTTTT. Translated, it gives CASSRTSAIGELFF.